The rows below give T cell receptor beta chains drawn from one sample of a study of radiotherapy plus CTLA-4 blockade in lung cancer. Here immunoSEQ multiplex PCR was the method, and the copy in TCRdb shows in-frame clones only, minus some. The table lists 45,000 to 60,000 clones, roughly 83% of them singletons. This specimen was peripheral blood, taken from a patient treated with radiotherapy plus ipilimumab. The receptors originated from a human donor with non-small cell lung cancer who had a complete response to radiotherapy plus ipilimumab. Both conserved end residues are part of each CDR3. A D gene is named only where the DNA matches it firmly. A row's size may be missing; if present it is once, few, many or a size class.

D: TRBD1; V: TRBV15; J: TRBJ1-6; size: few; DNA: TGTGCCACCAGCAGAGTACAGGGGGCCGGTTCACCCCTCCACTTT; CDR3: CATSRVQGAGSPLHF
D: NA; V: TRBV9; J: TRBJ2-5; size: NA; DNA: TGTGCCAGCAGCGTAGGTGCGGGCAGGCAAAAAGAGACCCAGTACTTC; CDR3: CASSVGAGRQKETQYF
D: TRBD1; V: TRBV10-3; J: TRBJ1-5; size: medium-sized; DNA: TGTGCCATCAGTGACCCGGGACAGAATCAGCCCCAGCATTTT; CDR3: CAISDPGQNQPQHF
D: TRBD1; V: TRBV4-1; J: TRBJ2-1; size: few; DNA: TGCGCCAGCAGCCAAGGTTATGCCCCAGACAGGGCGTTCAATGAGCAGTTCTTC; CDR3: CASSQGYAPDRAFNEQFF
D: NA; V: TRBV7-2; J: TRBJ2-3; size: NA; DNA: TGTGCCAGCAGCCCTACCAGCGGGTCCACAGATACGCAGTATTTT; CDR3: CASSPTSGSTDTQYF
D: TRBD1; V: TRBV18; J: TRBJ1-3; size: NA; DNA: TGTGCCAGCTCGCTTAATCCGGGACAGTCTTTCTCTGGAAACACCATATATTTT; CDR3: CASSLNPGQSFSGNTIYF
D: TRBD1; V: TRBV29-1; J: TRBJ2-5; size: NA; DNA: TGCAGCGTTGAAGATCGGACAGGGGGTTTTGCGGAGACCCAGTACTTC; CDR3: CSVEDRTGGFAETQYF
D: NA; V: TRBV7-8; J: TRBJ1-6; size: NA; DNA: TGTGCCAGCTCCCCCGTACGGAATTCACCCCTCCACTTT; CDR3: CASSPVRNSPLHF
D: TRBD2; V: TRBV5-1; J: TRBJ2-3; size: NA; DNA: TGCGCCAGCAGCTTGGATTCTAGCGGGGGCAGCACAGATACGCAGTATTTT; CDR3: CASSLDSSGGSTDTQYF
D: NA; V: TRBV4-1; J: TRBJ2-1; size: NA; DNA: TGCGCCAGCGGAGAAGACATAGGACTCCCCAATGAGCAGTTCTTC; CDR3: CASGEDIGLPNEQFF
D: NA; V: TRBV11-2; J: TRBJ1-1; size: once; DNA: TGTGCCAGCAGCGACGACAGGCTGAACACTGAAGCTTTCTTT; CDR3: CASSDDRLNTEAFF
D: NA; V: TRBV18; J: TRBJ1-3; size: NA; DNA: TGTGCCAGCTCACAGGGGTCACGAAACACCATATATTTT; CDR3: CASSQGSRNTIYF
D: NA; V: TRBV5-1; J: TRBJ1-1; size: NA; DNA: TGCGCCAGCAGCCTGCCCCCGGGCACTGAAGCTTTCTTT; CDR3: CASSLPPGTEAFF
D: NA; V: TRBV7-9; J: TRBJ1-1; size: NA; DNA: TGTGCCAGCAGCCCCGGGGGGGTGAACACTGAAGCTTTCTTT; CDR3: CASSPGGVNTEAFF
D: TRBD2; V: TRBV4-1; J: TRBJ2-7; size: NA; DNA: TGCGCCAGCAGCCAAGGGGTAGCGGGGCTGAACGAGCAGTACTTC; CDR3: CASSQGVAGLNEQYF
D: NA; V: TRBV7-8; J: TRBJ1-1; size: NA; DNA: TGTGCCAGCAGCGTCACCCTCAGACACGGTCCTGAAGCTTTCTTT; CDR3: CASSVTLRHGPEAFF
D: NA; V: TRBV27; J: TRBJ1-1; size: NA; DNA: TGTGCCAGCAGGGTTGGCAGGGGCACTGAAGCTTTCTTT; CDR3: CASRVGRGTEAFF
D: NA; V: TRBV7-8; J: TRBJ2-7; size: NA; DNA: TGTGCCAGCAGCTTAGGAGGGTATGAGGGCGAGCAGTACTTC; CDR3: CASSLGGYEGEQYF
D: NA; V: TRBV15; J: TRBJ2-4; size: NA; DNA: TGTGCCACCAACCCAGGTACACTAGCCAAAAACATTCAGTACTTC; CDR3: CATNPGTLAKNIQYF
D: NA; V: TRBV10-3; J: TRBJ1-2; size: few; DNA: TGTGCCATCAGCTTGAATGTCGGTGATGGCTACACCTTC; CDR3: CAISLNVGDGYTF
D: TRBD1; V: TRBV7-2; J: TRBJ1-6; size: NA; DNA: TGTGCCAGCAGCCCCAGAGGAGGACAGGGGCAAAATTCACCCCTCCACTTT; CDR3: CASSPRGGQGQNSPLHF
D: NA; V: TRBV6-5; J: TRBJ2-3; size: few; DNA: TGTGCCAGTAAGACAGATTATAGCACAGATACGCAGTATTTT; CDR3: CASKTDYSTDTQYF
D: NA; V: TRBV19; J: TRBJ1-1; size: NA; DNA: TGTGCCAGTACCCTGGGCACCTTAAACACTGAAGCTTTCTTT; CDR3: CASTLGTLNTEAFF
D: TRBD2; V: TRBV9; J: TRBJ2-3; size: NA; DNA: TGTGCCAGCAGCGTATGGGCGGAGCCCCTAGCGGGGGGGCGAACAGATACGCAGTATTTT; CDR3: CASSVWAEPLAGGRTDTQYF
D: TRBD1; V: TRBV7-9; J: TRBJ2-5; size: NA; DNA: TGTGCCAGCAGCTCGACAGGGGGAGGAGAGACCCAGTACTTC; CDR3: CASSSTGGGETQYF